This T cell receptor (beta chain) was recovered during a study of blood T cell repertoires in COVID-19. Assay used: immunoSEQ multiplex PCR; TCRdb lists only in-frame clones, some missing. This sample has approximately 210,000 clones; 75% to 85% occur once, and the top ten carry 4.3%. This clone was counted a few times. Adults between about 18 and 89 years of age took part from approximately 24 US areas. Participants had their cohort set by participant-reported clinical history. Germline CDR1 MDHEN, CDR2 SYDVKM. Trimming cost V 3 bases and J 0 bases; bases outside gene matches: 2. The CDR3 loop spans 15 amino acids.

The sample taken for sequencing was PBMCs or T cells enriched from blood (not recorded which). The TCR originated in a man aged 25-45 years with acute COVID-19. This chain uses TRBV28 with TRBJ2-5, with 9 bases identical to TRBD2. This chain's CDR3 is CASSLSGGNQETQYF. The CDR3, as DNA: TGTGCCAGCAGTTTGAGCGGGGGGAACCAAGAGACCCAGTACTTC.